This is a list of T cell receptor beta chains from one sample in a study of CD8 T cells in Susac syndrome. TCRdb independently ran MiXCR on the immunoSEQ multiplex PCR reads; one entry per CDR3 protein. Among fewer than 200,000 distinct CDR3 sequences listed, just under 95% were seen once. The sample consisted of CD4+ T cells from PBMCs. The receptors originated from a human donor in good health. Both conserved end residues are trimmed from each CDR3. Fields, in order: clone size, V gene, J gene, CDR3 protein. The listing skips clone size in some rows; elsewhere it reads once, few, many or a size class.

clone size: NA; V gene: TRBV20-1; J gene: TRBJ2-3; CDR3 protein: SARAGGGTQY
clone size: NA; V gene: TRBV30; J gene: TRBJ1-1; CDR3 protein: AFRQGVSTEAF
clone size: NA; V gene: TRBV15; J gene: TRBJ2-7; CDR3 protein: ATSRLEDFRYEQY
clone size: NA; V gene: TRBV12-3/TRBV12-4; J gene: TRBJ1-1; CDR3 protein: ASSFFLNTEAF
clone size: once; V gene: TRBV29-1; J gene: TRBJ2-1; CDR3 protein: SVIDREGNEQF
clone size: NA; V gene: TRBV20-1; J gene: TRBJ2-1; CDR3 protein: SAPGTSWVNEQF
clone size: NA; V gene: TRBV2; J gene: TRBJ2-5; CDR3 protein: ASYSRGQIQETQY
clone size: NA; V gene: TRBV3-1; J gene: TRBJ2-1; CDR3 protein: ASSPTSGRAKAYEQF
clone size: NA; V gene: TRBV2; J gene: TRBJ2-1; CDR3 protein: ASRPSGRGDEQF
clone size: once; V gene: TRBV29-1; J gene: TRBJ2-7; CDR3 protein: SVVSWQTSGEQY
clone size: once; V gene: TRBV1; J gene: TRBJ1-1; CDR3 protein: TSSQDDTEAF
clone size: NA; V gene: TRBV15; J gene: TRBJ2-1; CDR3 protein: ATSRGLAGGRWNNEQF
clone size: NA; V gene: TRBV6-2/TRBV6-3; J gene: TRBJ1-5; CDR3 protein: ASSYSRTQIYSNQPQH
clone size: NA; V gene: TRBV20-1; J gene: TRBJ2-3; CDR3 protein: SASSGLAGFTDTQY
clone size: NA; V gene: TRBV20-1; J gene: TRBJ2-2; CDR3 protein: SARDYTGELF
clone size: NA; V gene: TRBV29-1; J gene: TRBJ2-1; CDR3 protein: SVEAGSAYNEQF
clone size: NA; V gene: TRBV29-1; J gene: TRBJ2-1; CDR3 protein: SATSGSSKF
clone size: NA; V gene: TRBV29-1; J gene: TRBJ2-1; CDR3 protein: SDGQGYNEQF
clone size: NA; V gene: TRBV27; J gene: TRBJ2-7; CDR3 protein: ASTTTGTGGYEQY
clone size: once; V gene: TRBV20-1; J gene: TRBJ2-7; CDR3 protein: SARDNYEQY
clone size: NA; V gene: TRBV7-8; J gene: TRBJ2-7; CDR3 protein: ASSFGTGLAVSYEQY
clone size: NA; V gene: TRBV28; J gene: TRBJ2-1; CDR3 protein: ASGDRATYNEQF
clone size: NA; V gene: TRBV20-1; J gene: TRBJ2-2; CDR3 protein: SARDAKNTGELF
clone size: NA; V gene: TRBV27; J gene: TRBJ1-1; CDR3 protein: ASSLSPGGFTEAF
clone size: NA; V gene: TRBV4-3; J gene: TRBJ1-5; CDR3 protein: ASSQERDQPQH
clone size: NA; V gene: TRBV7-3; J gene: TRBJ2-3; CDR3 protein: ASSLTSGTTDTQY
clone size: NA; V gene: TRBV28; J gene: TRBJ2-7; CDR3 protein: ASSFSGVHH
clone size: NA; V gene: TRBV30; J gene: TRBJ2-1; CDR3 protein: AWSVLYNEQF
clone size: NA; V gene: TRBV18; J gene: TRBJ2-1; CDR3 protein: ASSRADGPGTRIF
clone size: once; V gene: TRBV20-1; J gene: TRBJ2-5; CDR3 protein: SARGVGETQY
clone size: NA; V gene: TRBV20-1; J gene: TRBJ1-1; CDR3 protein: SATDNLIGAEAF
clone size: once; V gene: TRBV7-9; J gene: TRBJ2-1; CDR3 protein: ASSPRDRGIDEQF
clone size: NA; V gene: TRBV12-3/TRBV12-4; J gene: TRBJ2-2; CDR3 protein: ASGDPNTGELF
clone size: NA; V gene: TRBV12-3/TRBV12-4; J gene: TRBJ2-7; CDR3 protein: ASSWDRVKEQY
clone size: once; V gene: TRBV4-3; J gene: TRBJ1-4; CDR3 protein: ASSQAPGQGP
clone size: once; V gene: TRBV5-4; J gene: TRBJ1-2; CDR3 protein: ASSLGENYGYT
clone size: NA; V gene: TRBV7-9; J gene: TRBJ2-7; CDR3 protein: ASSFHRRNSYEQY
clone size: NA; V gene: TRBV27; J gene: TRBJ2-4; CDR3 protein: ASSQGTAQY
clone size: NA; V gene: TRBV9; J gene: TRBJ2-1; CDR3 protein: ASSVESQHNEQF
clone size: NA; V gene: TRBV30; J gene: TRBJ2-7; CDR3 protein: AWIRKAGWYEQY
clone size: NA; V gene: TRBV19; J gene: TRBJ1-5; CDR3 protein: ASSPSTGPLTSQPQH
clone size: NA; V gene: TRBV9; J gene: TRBJ2-1; CDR3 protein: ASSVAPGQINEQF
clone size: NA; V gene: TRBV20-1; J gene: TRBJ2-3; CDR3 protein: SAPSQGASDTQY